This paragraph reports one T cell receptor (beta chain). The assay was immunoSEQ multiplex PCR, and TCRdb's table has in-frame clones only and misses some. The sample contains around 27,000 clones, around 90% of which appear only once. This entry belongs to a study of T cell changes during pregnancy in multiple sclerosis. Germline-derived CDR1 and CDR2 are MGHRA and YSYEKL. This CDR3 has 15 residues. V lost 2 bases to trimming and J lost 1 base, with 8 bases between them. The chain recombines TRBV4-1 with TRBJ2-2, with D hard to call. The clonotype was recovered from a female donor with multiple sclerosis, enrolled in a pregnancy study. The sample was CD4+ T cells from peripheral blood mononuclear cells, taken in the first trimester of pregnancy. The CDR3 is CASSQSTVNTGELFF. CDR3 DNA: TGCGCCAGCAGCCAAAGTACAGTGAACACCGGGGAGCTGTTTTTT.